These 12 T cell receptor beta chains came from one sample sequenced in a study of monozygotic twins with inflammatory bowel disease (dated by TCRdb to the late 2010s). Libraries were prepared through 5' RACE. The reads were generated on an Illumina HiSeq 2500. Reprocessed by TCRdb, the reads give a single entry per CDR3 protein sequence, without DNA. This sample's table lists some 99,000 distinct CDR3 sequences. The top ten hold over 10% of the sample. What was sequenced was blood. The receptors were sampled from a human donor with ulcerative colitis or Crohn's disease, or a healthy co-twin of an affected twin (not recorded which).

V usage is TRBV7-2 and J usage is TRBJ2-3; as DNA is missing, the TRBD2 call by TCRdb cannot be tested. The germline CDR1 and CDR2 sequences are SGHTA and FQGNSA. There are 15 residues in the CDR3. CDR3 protein: CASSFKREGTDTQYF. Filled out from reference TRBV7-2 and TRBJ2-3, the complete variable domain reads GAGVSQSPSNKVTEKGKDVELRCDPISGHTALYWYRQSLGQGLEFLIYFQGNSAPDKSGLPSDRFSAERTGGSVSTLTIQRTQQEDSAVYLCASSFKREGTDTQYFGPGTRLTVL.

This chain links TRBV12-3 or TRBV12-4 with TRBJ2-5. The CDR3 length is 16 residues. CDR3 in amino acids: CASSLARGYREETQYF.

V is TRBV5-6 and J is TRBJ1-5; without DNA, the TCRdb call of TRBD1 cannot be checked. Germline V gene lookup returns CDR1 SGHDT and CDR2 YYEEEE. The CDR3 has 15 amino acids. CDR3 protein: CASSSGTSYNQPQHF.

The chain combines TRBV2 with TRBJ1-4; TCRdb's D call, TRBD1, is unchecked because there is no DNA. Per germline, CDR1 SNHLY and CDR2 FYNNEI. The CDR3 has 15 amino acids. CDR3 sequence: CASTRGGLTNEKLFF.

The genes are TRBV5-5 and TRBJ2-7; TCRdb selects TRBD2, and the lack of DNA leaves this call unchecked. CDR1 and CDR2 from the germline V gene are SGHKS and YYEKEE (reference sequence). The CDR3 extends over 17 amino acids. CDR3 residues: CASSLASSVASPHEQYF.

This chain's CDR3 is CASSLEGRTEAFF. The chain couples TRBV5-1 to TRBJ1-1. CDR3 size: 13 residues. Germline V CDR1 and CDR2: SGHRS, YFSETQ.

The chain joins TRBV3-1 to TRBJ2-3; the TCRdb call, TRBD1, lacks DNA for checking. Per the germline V gene, CDR1 is LGHDT and CDR2 is YNNKEL (reference sequence). The CDR3 runs 14 residues. This CDR3 reads CASSQDRGTDTQYF.

The CDR3 sequence: CASSDDTGSTDTQYF. V and J are TRBV10-2 and TRBJ2-3. Germline V gives CDR1 WSHSY, CDR2 SAAADI. The CDR3 has 15 residues.

This chain links TRBV5-4 with TRBJ2-5; the D call from TCRdb, TRBD1, cannot be confirmed without DNA. Germline values: CDR1 SGHNT, CDR2 YYREEE (reference sequence). This CDR3 is built from 16 residues. CDR3 region: CASSHNQGGPQETQYF.

V gene TRBV28 combines with J gene TRBJ1-1; TCRdb lists TRBD1, though no DNA is available to test this call. Germline CDR1 is MDHEN and CDR2 is SYDVKM. The CDR3 has 13 amino acids. This chain's CDR3 is CASSGQWDTEAFF.

The chain has TRBV7-9 and TRBJ2-1; TCRdb's D call of TRBD1 is untestable without DNA. From germline, CDR1 is SEHNR and CDR2 FQNEAQ (reference sequence). This CDR3 has 14 residues. CDR3 sequence reads: CASSPPDVNNEQFF.

This chain joins TRBV6-2 or TRBV6-3 and TRBJ1-1; with no DNA, the TCRdb D assignment of TRBD1 cannot be verified. The CDR3 spans 16 residues. Germline V gives CDR1 MNHEY, CDR2 SVGEGT. Here the CDR3 reads CASSPHPRAANTEAFF.